This TCR beta chain was retrieved from a study of T cell changes during pregnancy in multiple sclerosis. V shed 4 bases and J 7 bases; nucleotides not matched to a gene: 9. CDR1 is SGHRS, CDR2 YFSETQ, per germline. This CDR3 comprises 15 residues. TCRdb's copy holds only in-frame clones and misses some; the assay was immunoSEQ multiplex PCR. Of roughly 110,000 clones listed, 80% to 95% were seen once; the top ten hold 1.5% to 1.7%. This clone was observed a single time. The origin of this receptor is a female donor with multiple sclerosis, enrolled in a pregnancy study. The gene calls are TRBV5-1 and TRBJ2-1; 9 bases match TRBD1. The sequences come from peripheral blood, collected in the third trimester of pregnancy. The CDR3 region is CASSPGTGSPNEQFF. In DNA, the CDR3 is TGCGCCAGCAGCCCCGGGACAGGGTCCCCAAATGAGCAGTTCTTC.